This TCR beta chain was identified during a study of T cell responses to AZD1222 COVID-19 vaccine. Worth noting for this clone: The antigen is not known.

This CDR3 region has 15 residues. The V end lost 1 base, the J end lost 4 bases, and 13 bases lay between the germline ends. Germline CDR1 and CDR2: SGHDN and FVKESK. Profiled with immunoSEQ multiplex PCR; TCRdb holds only in-frame clones, not every one. Among approximately 180,000 clones listed, 90% to 95% were seen once. General observations from the study: Nearly half of spike-specific TCRs reportedly go after variant regions that carry no mutations. Among the donors, most were white British and more were female, and clonal diversity was possibly underestimated. Repertoires were obtained solely post-peak T cell response. Spike-specific TCR breadth and depth grew following two AZD1222 doses.

This specimen consisted of peripheral blood, obtained 28 days after the second dose of the MenACWY control vaccine. This TCR derives from an adult who received the MenACWY meningococcal vaccine as a control. The chain is built from TRBV14 and TRBJ2-5; D is ambiguous. The CDR3 reads CASSQVVSPAETQYF. CDR3 nucleotides: TGTGCCAGCAGCCAAGTTGTGTCCCCGGCAGAGACCCAGTACTTC.